One and the same sample provided the 7 T cell receptor beta chains below, sequenced in a study of blood T cells in healthy people across ages. Next came a second PCR, run for about 6 to 11 cycles, which used a sample-barcoded 5' primer along with a J-beta primer mix. TCRdb itself ran the 5' RACE reads through MiXCR, one entry per CDR3 protein. The sample lists fewer than 650,000 distinct CDR3 sequences; roughly a quarter were seen once. The data were also submitted as part of a second study, on T cells of mothers and their children.

Sequenced material: blood. These receptors were taken from a boy aged 2 to 10 in good health.

This chain joins TRBV7-2 and TRBJ2-7, with D perhaps matching TRBD1 (5 bases). From germline, CDR1 is SGHTA and CDR2 FQGNSA. This CDR3 is built from 15 residues. V was cut by 0 bases and J by 0 bases, with 9 bases left in between. DNA for the CDR3: TGTGCCAGCAGCTTAGCGGGGCCTCTCTCCTACGAGCAGTACTTC. Its protein is CASSLAGPLSYEQYF.

Ten or more counts support this clonotype. V gene TRBV29-1 combines with J gene TRBJ2-3, with TRBD2 matching 8 bases. Trimming at V came to 6 bases and at J to 3 bases, leaving 8 bases not matched to a gene. The CDR3 runs to 14 residues. The germline V gene encodes CDR1 SQVTM and CDR2 ANQGSEA. CDR3 DNA sequence: TGCAGCGTCCGCGGGGGGCCCGGAACAGATACGCAGTATTTT. This translates into CSVRGGPGTDTQYF.

The V and J genes are TRBV3-1 and TRBJ2-1, with TRBD1 matching 7 bases. The J call is in doubt because the DNA end fits TRBJ2-7 better. CDR3 size: 16 residues. Germline V gene lookup returns CDR1 LGHDT and CDR2 YNNKEL (reference sequence). The CDR3 loop is CASSLTSTGSNYEQYF. In DNA, the CDR3 is TGTGCCAGCAGCCTGACGTCGACAGGGAGTAACTACGAGCAGTACTTC.

This clonotype appeared many times. The V call is TRBV18, the J call TRBJ2-1; unclear D gene. CDR3 length: 14 residues. With 5 bases removed from V and 0 bases from J, the gap between germline ends came to 8 bases. The germline CDR1 and CDR2 sequences are KGHSH and LQKENI. CDR3 residues: CASSSSSSYNEQFF. In DNA, the CDR3 is TGTGCCAGCTCAAGTTCGAGCTCCTACAATGAGCAGTTCTTC. Together with reference TRBV18 and TRBJ2-1, the CDR3 gives the full variable domain: NAGVMQNPRHLVRRRGQEARLRCSPMKGHSHVYWYRQLPEEGLKFMVYLQKENIIDESGMPKERFSAEFPKEGPSILRIQQVVRGDSAAYFCASSSSSSYNEQFFGPGTRLTVL.

This clonotype was seen just once. V is TRBV20-1 and J is TRBJ2-5; TRBD2 matches at 10 bases. With V trimmed by 7 bases and J by 3 bases, 5 bases remained unmatched. This CDR3 region has 13 residues. Per the germline V gene, CDR1 is DFQATT and CDR2 is SNEGSKA (reference sequence). In nucleotides, the CDR3 is TGCAGTGTTCTCGGACTAGCGGAAGAGACCCAGTACTTC. Translation: CSVLGLAEETQYF.

The chain has TRBV18 and TRBJ2-4, with 7 bases identical to TRBD1. Per germline, CDR1 KGHSH and CDR2 LQKENI. The CDR3 contains 17 residues. V lost 3 bases, J lost 0 bases, and 8 bases stayed unmatched. In DNA, the CDR3 is TGTGCCAGCTCACCTACGGGACAGACCCTAGCCAAAAACATTCAGTACTTC. This translates into CASSPTGQTLAKNIQYF.

The CDR3 DNA reads TGCAGGGCCGTAGGGCCGACCTACGAGCAGTACTTC. As protein: CRAVGPTYEQYF. The genes are TRBV20-1 and TRBJ2-7; D is unclear. The germline V gene has CDR1 DFQATT and CDR2 SNEGSKA (reference sequence). The CDR3 is made up of 12 amino acids.